Listed below are T cell receptor beta chains from one sample, sequenced in a study of OX40 agonist ivuxolimab in advanced cancers. TCRdb's table, derived via immunoSEQ multiplex PCR, lists solely in-frame clones and lacks some. The top ten hold just under 30% of the sample, which has 7,500 to 8,500 clones, more than 85% seen once. Sequencing used CD4+ or CD8+ T cells sorted from blood, obtained in a trial of the OX40 agonist ivuxolimab. The receptors derive from an adult with an advanced solid tumor such as melanoma, head and neck, liver or kidney cancer. Both conserved end residues are part of each CDR3.

v_gene	j_gene	CDR3aa
TRBV29-1	TRBJ2-1	CSGQDSVSYNEQFF
TRBV9	TRBJ2-7	CASSVATGPYEQYF
TRBV4-2	TRBJ2-7	CASSQDRTSGYEQYF
TRBV28	TRBJ2-3	CASSTFGTDTQYF
TRBV29-1	TRBJ2-7	CSVEGLAGGYEQYF
TRBV28	TRBJ2-3	CASTARQPSRGSTDTQYF
TRBV2	TRBJ2-3	CASHRSWMADTQYF
TRBV28	TRBJ2-7	CASTPTGYPYEQYF
TRBV19	TRBJ2-1	CASSTIRTSGRDEQFF
TRBV5-6	TRBJ2-3	CASSLGVMASYADTQYF
TRBV27	TRBJ2-2	CASSLSGTRKLNTGELFF
TRBV7-8	TRBJ2-7	CASSWGLHEQYF
TRBV30	TRBJ2-7	CAWSGTSAFYEQYF
TRBV9	TRBJ2-5	CASSPDGTFLSETQYF
TRBV6-1	TRBJ2-1	CASRREGNNEQFF
TRBV6-5	TRBJ1-5	CASSPWQGAHQPQHF
TRBV6-5	TRBJ2-1	CASSYGGAIQFF
TRBV7-9	TRBJ2-7	CASSLAGPTSGTPGYEQYF
TRBV6-5	TRBJ1-2	CASSYTLSNYGYTF
TRBV6-5	TRBJ1-1	CASSYSEQATEAFF
TRBV10-1	TRBJ2-5	CASLLEGRETQYF
TRBV7-9	TRBJ2-1	CASSLGLAGEERFF
TRBV10-1	TRBJ2-1	CASRSGLAGDNEQFF
TRBV9	TRBJ2-3	CASSVVASGTDTQYF
TRBV29-1	TRBJ1-2	CSASDREIGYTF
TRBV4-2	TRBJ2-1	CASSQDSPSSNEQFF
TRBV5-6	TRBJ1-4	CASSLLNRAEKLFF
TRBV5-7	TRBJ2-7	CASTDRGGSYEQYF
TRBV7-9	TRBJ1-2	CASSLGRVLDGYTF
TRBV5-6	TRBJ1-2	CASSYRIGQGDGYTF
TRBV6-5	TRBJ2-1	CASSYADNNEQFF
TRBV18	TRBJ2-1	CASSPPFGTGYNEQFF
TRBV2	TRBJ2-4	CASSGTLAKNIQYF
TRBV5-5	TRBJ2-7	CASSLVGTVTYEQYF
TRBV11-2	TRBJ2-5	CASSLDLTSQETQYF
TRBV6-5	TRBJ2-3	CASSYGLAAGDTQYF
TRBV4-1	TRBJ1-4	CASSQQGVTEKLFF
TRBV6-5	TRBJ2-5	CASSYSPGRETQYF
TRBV7-6	TRBJ2-1	CASSLDGEVSYNEQFF
TRBV30	TRBJ2-3	CAWIGTSATQYF
TRBV13	TRBJ2-3	CASSLEGGSPDTQYF